The source of this TCR beta chain is a study of shared clonotypes between healthy human individuals. Worth noting for this clone: Its antigen is as yet unknown.

The assay was immunoSEQ multiplex PCR, and TCRdb's table has in-frame clones only and misses some. The data contain a few hundred thousand clones, over 50% of them seen just once; the ten biggest clones take up 11%. Study-wide points: What rarefaction showed was incomplete sorted-subset sequencing despite large depth. Memory subsets had estimated richness that was generally smaller than that of naive subsets.

There are 17 residues in the CDR3. J lost 7 bases, V lost 0 bases, and 9 bases had no gene match. Looked up from germline, CDR1 is SGHRS and CDR2 is YFSETQ. Each sample came from a Caucasian adult donor living in Nashville, Tennessee. The chain uses TRBV5-1 and TRBJ2-2, with TRBD2 matching over 10 bases. The sequenced sample consisted of memory CD4+ T cells sorted from blood. Subset indicated: CD45RA-negative fraction. The TCR was taken from a man aged 25 to 45 in good health. CDR3 in amino acids: CASSLAPGLAFGGELFF. DNA for the CDR3: TGCGCCAGCAGCTTGGCCCCGGGACTAGCGTTCGGCGGGGAGCTGTTTTTT.